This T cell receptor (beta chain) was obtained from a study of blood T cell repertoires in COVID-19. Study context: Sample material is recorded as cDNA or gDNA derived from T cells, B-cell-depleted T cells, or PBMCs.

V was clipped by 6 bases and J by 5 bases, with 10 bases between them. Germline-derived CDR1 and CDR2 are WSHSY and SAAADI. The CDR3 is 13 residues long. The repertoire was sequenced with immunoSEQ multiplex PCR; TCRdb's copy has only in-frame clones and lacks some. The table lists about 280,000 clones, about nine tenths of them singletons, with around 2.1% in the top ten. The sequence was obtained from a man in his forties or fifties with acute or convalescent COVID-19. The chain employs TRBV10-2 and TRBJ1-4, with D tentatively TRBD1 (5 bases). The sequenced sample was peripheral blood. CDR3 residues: CASRHTGNEKLFF. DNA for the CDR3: TGCGCCAGCAGGCACACAGGAAATGAAAAACTGTTTTTT.